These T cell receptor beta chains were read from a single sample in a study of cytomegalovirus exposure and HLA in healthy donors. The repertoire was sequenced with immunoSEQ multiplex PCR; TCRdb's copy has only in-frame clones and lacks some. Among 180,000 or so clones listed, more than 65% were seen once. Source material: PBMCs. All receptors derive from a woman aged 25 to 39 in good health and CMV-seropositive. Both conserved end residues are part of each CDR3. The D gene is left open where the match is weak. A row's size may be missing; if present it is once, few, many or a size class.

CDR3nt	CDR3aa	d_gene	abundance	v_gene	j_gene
TGTGCCAGCAGCCAAGACGGGGGAAGGAAGCAGTTCTTC	CASSQDGGRKQFF	.	.	TRBV14	TRBJ2-1
TGTGCCAGCACCCTGGAGACCTACGAGCAGTACTTC	CASTLETYEQYF	.	.	TRBV2	TRBJ2-7
TGTGCCAGCAGCCAAGCAATTCGAGGGCATCAGCCCCAGCATTTT	CASSQAIRGHQPQHF	.	.	TRBV4-2	TRBJ1-5
TGTGCCAGTTCAGTTTCCCAGGGTAATCTAGGGGAGCAGTTCTTC	CASSVSQGNLGEQFF	.	.	TRBV27	TRBJ2-1
TGCGCCAGCAGCATAGACAGGGTAAACACCGGGGAGCTGTTTTTT	CASSIDRVNTGELFF	TRBD1	.	TRBV5-1	TRBJ2-2
TGTGCCAGCAGCTGGACAGGGGGCGAGGGCACAGATACGCAGTATTTT	CASSWTGGEGTDTQYF	TRBD1	.	TRBV7-6	TRBJ2-3
TGCACCAGCAGCCAAGACCCCAGGGGTCTCCAGCCCCAGCATTTT	CTSSQDPRGLQPQHF	.	.	TRBV1	TRBJ1-5
TGCGCCAGCAGCTTGGTCGGACTAGCGGGAACCCGCGCTGAGCAGTTCTTC	CASSLVGLAGTRAEQFF	TRBD2	.	TRBV5-1	TRBJ2-1
TGTGCCAGCAGTGATGACTCAGCGCCCTATCAGCCCCAGCATTTT	CASSDDSAPYQPQHF	.	.	TRBV25-1	TRBJ1-5
TGTGCCAGCAGTGAGGGGGGACTCCCCGGGGAGCTGTTTTTT	CASSEGGLPGELFF	.	.	TRBV2	TRBJ2-2
TGTGCCAGCAGCTTCCCGACTAGCGCCTATACTAGCACAGATACGCAGTATTTT	CASSFPTSAYTSTDTQYF	TRBD2	.	TRBV5-8	TRBJ2-3
TGTGCCAGCAGCTATCGACAGGGGCTGAACACTGAAGCTTTCTTT	CASSYRQGLNTEAFF	TRBD1	.	TRBV14	TRBJ1-1
TGTGCCAGCACCACCGGGACATTGAACACTGAAGCTTTCTTT	CASTTGTLNTEAFF	.	.	TRBV2	TRBJ1-1
TGTGCCAGCAGCATACAGCACAATCAGCCCCAGCATTTT	CASSIQHNQPQHF	.	.	TRBV2	TRBJ1-5
TGTGCCAGCAGTTGGGGACAGGGAACCCGGTACGAGCAGTACTTC	CASSWGQGTRYEQYF	TRBD1	few	TRBV28	TRBJ2-7
TGTGCCAGCAGTGAAGGCTCAGGGGACACCATATATTTT	CASSEGSGDTIYF	.	few	TRBV25-1	TRBJ1-3
TGTGCCAGCAGCTTCAGCGGGGAGAACACTGAAGCTTTCTTT	CASSFSGENTEAFF	.	.	TRBV11-1	TRBJ1-1
TGTGCCAGCAGTCAATCGACTAGCGGGATTTCTTACAATGAGCAGTTCTTC	CASSQSTSGISYNEQFF	TRBD2	.	TRBV27	TRBJ2-1
TGTGCCTGGACAGGGCTCCCCATTAACTATGGCTACACCTTC	CAWTGLPINYGYTF	.	.	TRBV30	TRBJ1-2
TGTGCCAGCTTTCCGGGACAGGGGGTTGGCTACACCTTC	CASFPGQGVGYTF	TRBD1	.	TRBV6-1	TRBJ1-2
TGCAGCGTTGTGAGCGGGACCTATGGCTACACCTTC	CSVVSGTYGYTF	.	few	TRBV29-1	TRBJ1-2
TGTGCCAGCAGGCAGAACCGACAGGGCCTCGCTGAAGCTTTCTTT	CASRQNRQGLAEAFF	TRBD1	.	TRBV6-1	TRBJ1-1
TGTGCCAGCAGTCTCCGGGACAGGGATCATGAAAAACTGTTTTTT	CASSLRDRDHEKLFF	TRBD1	.	TRBV6-1	TRBJ1-4
TGTGCCAGCAGTGGTGGCTCCGGGACAGGGGGCTGGGGCAATCAGCCCCAGCATTTT	CASSGGSGTGGWGNQPQHF	TRBD1	.	TRBV27	TRBJ1-5
TGTGCCAGCAGTTTAACCTACAGGGGCTATGGCTACACCTTC	CASSLTYRGYGYTF	TRBD1	.	TRBV28	TRBJ1-2
TGCGCCAGCAGCACCGAGGTGGAGCTGGGTACGCAGTATTTT	CASSTEVELGTQYF	.	.	TRBV5-1	TRBJ2-3
TGCGCCAGCAGCTCGACAGTCAACTATGGCTACACCTTC	CASSSTVNYGYTF	.	.	TRBV5-1	TRBJ1-2
TGTGCCAGCAGTTCCCCCGGGAGTAACACCGGGGAGCTGTTTTTT	CASSSPGSNTGELFF	.	.	TRBV27	TRBJ2-2